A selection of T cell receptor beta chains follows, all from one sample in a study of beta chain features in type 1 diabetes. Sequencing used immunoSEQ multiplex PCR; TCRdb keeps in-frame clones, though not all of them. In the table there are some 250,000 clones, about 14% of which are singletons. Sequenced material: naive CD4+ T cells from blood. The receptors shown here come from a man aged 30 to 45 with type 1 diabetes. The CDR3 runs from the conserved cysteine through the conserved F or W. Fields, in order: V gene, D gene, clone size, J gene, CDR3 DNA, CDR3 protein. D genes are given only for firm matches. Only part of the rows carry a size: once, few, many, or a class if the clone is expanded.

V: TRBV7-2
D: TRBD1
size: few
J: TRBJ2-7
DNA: TGTGCCAGCAGCACTAGAGGGGGGACAGGACTCTACGAGCAGTACTTC
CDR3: CASSTRGGTGLYEQYF

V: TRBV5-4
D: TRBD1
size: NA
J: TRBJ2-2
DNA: TGTGCCAGCAGCTTGGCCCCGGGACAGGGAAACACCGGGGAGCTGTTTTTT
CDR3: CASSLAPGQGNTGELFF

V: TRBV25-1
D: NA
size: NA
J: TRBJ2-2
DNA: TGTGCCAGCAGTGACTCCATACTCACCGGGGAGCTGTTTTTT
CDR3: CASSDSILTGELFF

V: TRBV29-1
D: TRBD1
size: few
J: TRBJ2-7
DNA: TGCAGCGTTTATACAGGGGCGGAGGAGCAGTACTTC
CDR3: CSVYTGAEEQYF

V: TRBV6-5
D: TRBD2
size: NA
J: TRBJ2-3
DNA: TGTGCCAGCAGTCGCGGGAGGACCACAGATACGCAGTATTTT
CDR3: CASSRGRTTDTQYF

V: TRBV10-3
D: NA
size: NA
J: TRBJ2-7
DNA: TGTGCCATCAGTGAGTCGGAGGGGTGGTACGAGCAGTACTTC
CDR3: CAISESEGWYEQYF

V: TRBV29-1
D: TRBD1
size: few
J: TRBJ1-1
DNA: TGCAGCGCTCAGGACAGGTCTTTCACTGAAGCTTTCTTT
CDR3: CSAQDRSFTEAFF

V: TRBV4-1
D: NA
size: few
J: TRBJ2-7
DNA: TGCGCCAGCAGCCAAACCTTGACAATTTACGAGCAGTACTTC
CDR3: CASSQTLTIYEQYF

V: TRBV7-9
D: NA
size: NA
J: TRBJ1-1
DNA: TGTGCCAGCAGCCCGCGGGCGGGGAACACTGAAGCTTTCTTT
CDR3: CASSPRAGNTEAFF

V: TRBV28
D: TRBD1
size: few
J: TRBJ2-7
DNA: TGTGCCAGCAACGGACCGGGACAGGGGTTGTACGAGCAGTACTTC
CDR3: CASNGPGQGLYEQYF

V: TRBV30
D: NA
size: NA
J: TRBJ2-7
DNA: TGTGCCTGGAGTATTGGGGGAGGATCCTACGAGCAGTACTTC
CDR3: CAWSIGGGSYEQYF

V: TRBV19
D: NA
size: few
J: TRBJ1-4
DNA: TGTGCCAGTCAACCCCTCGGTAGGAGGACTAATGAAAAACTGTTTTTT
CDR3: CASQPLGRRTNEKLFF

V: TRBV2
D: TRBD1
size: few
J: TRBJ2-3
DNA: TGTGCCAGCAGAGCTCATCAGGGACAGGGGGCAACAGATACGCAGTATTTT
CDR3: CASRAHQGQGATDTQYF

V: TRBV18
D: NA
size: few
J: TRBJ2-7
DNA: TGTGCCAGCTCACCCCGGAGGATACTGGACGAGCAGTACTTC
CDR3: CASSPRRILDEQYF

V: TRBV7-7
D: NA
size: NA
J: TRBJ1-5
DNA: TGTGCCAGCAGCTTATGGGGGGATCAGCCCCAGCATTTT
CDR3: CASSLWGDQPQHF

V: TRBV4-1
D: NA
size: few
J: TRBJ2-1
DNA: TGCGCCAGCAGCCCCATAAGGGGGAACAATGAGCAGTTTGGGGTCTTC
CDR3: CASSPIRGNNEQFGVF

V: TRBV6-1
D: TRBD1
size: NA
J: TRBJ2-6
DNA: TGTGCCAGCAGTGAACACCAGGGGGCTGGGGCCAACGTCCTGACTTTC
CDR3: CASSEHQGAGANVLTF

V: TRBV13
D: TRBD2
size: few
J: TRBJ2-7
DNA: TGTGCCAGCAGCCACGGACGACTAGCGGAAAGCTCCTACGAGCAGTACTTC
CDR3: CASSHGRLAESSYEQYF

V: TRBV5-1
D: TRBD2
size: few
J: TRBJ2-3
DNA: TGCGCCAGCAGCTTTGGGACTAGCGGAGATACGCAGTATTTT
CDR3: CASSFGTSGDTQYF

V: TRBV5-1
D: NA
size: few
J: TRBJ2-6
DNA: TGCGCCAGCAGCTGGGGGGTCGGGGCCAACGTCCTGACTTTC
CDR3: CASSWGVGANVLTF

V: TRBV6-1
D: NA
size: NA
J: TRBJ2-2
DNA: TGTGCCAGTACGGAACAGTACGGCGGGGAGCTGTTTTTT
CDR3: CASTEQYGGELFF

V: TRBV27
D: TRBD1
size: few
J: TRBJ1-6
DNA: TGTGCCAGCAGTTTATCCTACAGGGGGCGTAATTCACCCCTCCACTTT
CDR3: CASSLSYRGRNSPLHF

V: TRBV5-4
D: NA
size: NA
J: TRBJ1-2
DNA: TGTGCCAGCAGCACCGACAGCTATGGCTACACCTTC
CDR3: CASSTDSYGYTF

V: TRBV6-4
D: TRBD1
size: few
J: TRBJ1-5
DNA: TGTGCCACCAAGACAGGGGGCCTTGGTCAGCCCCAGCATTTT
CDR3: CATKTGGLGQPQHF

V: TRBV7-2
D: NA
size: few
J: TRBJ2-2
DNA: TGTGCCAGCAGCTTAAACCCTATGGCCGGGGAGCTGTTTTTT
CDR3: CASSLNPMAGELFF

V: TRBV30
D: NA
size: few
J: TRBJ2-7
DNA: TGTGCCTGGAGTCCGATAGGGGATGCCTACGAGCAGTACTTC
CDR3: CAWSPIGDAYEQYF

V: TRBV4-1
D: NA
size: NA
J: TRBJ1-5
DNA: TGCGCCAGCAGCCAAGCCACGGCAGGTAATCAGCCCCAGCATTTT
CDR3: CASSQATAGNQPQHF

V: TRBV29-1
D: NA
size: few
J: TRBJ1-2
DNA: TGCAGCGTCGCCAGGGCCCCCAACTATGGCTACACCTTC
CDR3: CSVARAPNYGYTF

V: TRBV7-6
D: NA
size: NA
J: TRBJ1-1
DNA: TGTGCCAGCAGCTCGCACGAAGGGGTCACTGAAGCTTTCTTT
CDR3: CASSSHEGVTEAFF

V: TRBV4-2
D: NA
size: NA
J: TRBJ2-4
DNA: TGTGCCAGCAGCCAAGCAGGGCCTAAAAACATTCAGTACTTC
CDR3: CASSQAGPKNIQYF

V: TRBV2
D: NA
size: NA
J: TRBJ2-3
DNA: TGTGCCAGCAGGTCTAGCGGCACAGATACGCAGTATTTT
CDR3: CASRSSGTDTQYF

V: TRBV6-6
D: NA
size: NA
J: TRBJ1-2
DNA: TGTGCCACCCCGACGGAGGGGAAGGGCTACACCTTC
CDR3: CATPTEGKGYTF

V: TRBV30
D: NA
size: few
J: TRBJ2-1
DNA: TGTGCCTGGAGTGTTGGGTTGGCAGGGGCGAATGAGCAGTTCTTC
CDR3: CAWSVGLAGANEQFF

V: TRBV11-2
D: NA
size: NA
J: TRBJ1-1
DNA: TGTGCCAGCAGCTTAGCTCTACAGGGATCCACTGAAGCTTTCTTT
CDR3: CASSLALQGSTEAFF

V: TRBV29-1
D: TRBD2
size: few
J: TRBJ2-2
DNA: TGCAGCGTTGACATAGCGGGGAGTAGGAACGGGGAGCTGTTTTTT
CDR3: CSVDIAGSRNGELFF

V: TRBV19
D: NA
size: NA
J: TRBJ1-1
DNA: TGTGCCAGTATTGCCAGGGACACTGAAGCTTTCTTT
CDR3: CASIARDTEAFF

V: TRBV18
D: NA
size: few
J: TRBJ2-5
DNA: TGTGCCAGCTCACGAGCAATCCAAGAGACCCAGTACTTC
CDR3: CASSRAIQETQYF

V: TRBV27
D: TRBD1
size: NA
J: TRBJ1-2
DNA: TGTGCCAGCAGTCCTAGCGACAGGGGGAGCTCAGTTGGCTACACCTTC
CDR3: CASSPSDRGSSVGYTF

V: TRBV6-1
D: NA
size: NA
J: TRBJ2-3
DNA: TGTGCCAGCAGTGAATACAGGGAGCTCACAGATACGCAGTATTTT
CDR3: CASSEYRELTDTQYF

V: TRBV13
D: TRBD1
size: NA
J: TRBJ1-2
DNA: TGTGCCAGCACCCAAAACAGGGGAGAGAATGGCTACACCTTC
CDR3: CASTQNRGENGYTF

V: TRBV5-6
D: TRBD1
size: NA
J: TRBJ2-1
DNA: TGTGCCAGCAGCTTTAGGGGGCCGGCCTACAATGAGCAGTTCTTC
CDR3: CASSFRGPAYNEQFF

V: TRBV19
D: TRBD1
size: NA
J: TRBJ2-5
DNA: TGTGCCAGTAGCCAAGCCGGGACAGGGGAGACCCAGTACTTC
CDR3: CASSQAGTGETQYF